This T cell receptor (beta chain) originates from a study of CD8+ T cells in alopecia areata. Indicated treatment: oral pan-JAK inhibitor, 5-10 mg twice daily. Following extraction, RNA underwent reverse transcription to cDNA, which served as the sequencing template. Profiling relied on immunoSEQ multiplex PCR, and the TCRdb table lists in-frame clones only, not all of them. The sample consists of roughly 250,000 clones, around three fifths of them appearing once. This material consisted of CD4+ T cells sorted from blood, taken around week 54, from a patient treated with tofacitinib. This TCR derives from a human donor with alopecia areata.

For the CDR3, the DNA is TGTGCCAGCTCAACAACAGATACGCAGTATTTT. It is translated as CASSTTDTQYF. The rearrangement uses TRBV18 and TRBJ2-3, with D unclear. V was shortened by 5 bases and J by 3 bases, with 3 bases between the two germline ends. Germline V gives CDR1 KGHSH, CDR2 LQKENI. The CDR3 consists of 11 residues.